This T cell receptor (beta chain) was recovered during a study of shared clonotypes between healthy human individuals (TCRdb year 2020). A note on the overall study: The cohort included three men and a couple of women between 18 and 49 years of age. The study deeply sequenced blood TCR repertoires of about 5 healthy adults to estimate repertoire size and the extent of clonotype sharing between individuals. Per donor, leukapheresis produced somewhere between about 0.94 and 9 billion PBMCs. Different laboratories and diverse techniques were used to prepare libraries and sequence TCR repertoires, to increase sequencing depth and limit assay-specific biases. Per donor, three plates each were used for CD4 naive and CD4 memory, two for CD8 naive, and one for CD8 memory. Findings and caveats that apply to the study as a whole: Only blood was sampled, and tissue TCR repertoires likely differ from those in blood. Compared with non-shared clonotypes, the clonotypes found in all four sorted-subset donors had higher generation probabilities. Larger estimated clonotype richness was generally found for naive subsets than for memory subsets. The small number of donors limited the genetic and exposure-history diversity represented. Incomplete sequencing was indicated by rarefaction of sorted-subset datasets, despite the large sequencing depth. When four donors were compared, the shared fraction of clonotypes was about 5% for naive CD4, less than 4% for naive CD8, roughly 2.5% for memory CD4, and under 0.5% for memory CD8. Based on pairwise subsampling, the degree of clonotype sharing among donors was expected to be affected by sequencing depth.

In the case of this clone: This clone's antigen is unknown. The sample holds no much larger clone one base away, and base qualities are not on file.

The CDR3 numbers 14 residues from cysteine through phenylalanine. The entry retains the CDR3 DNA only, 42 bases that are in frame from base 1. The germline V gene provides CDR1 SGDLS and CDR2 YYNGEE. V gives up 4 bases and J gives up 10 bases, and the segment between their germline ends measures 15 bases. Healthy HIV-negative adults with no recently reported acute infections or vaccinations were included as donors. Every donor was a Caucasian adult living in Nashville, Tennessee, USA. Magnetic negative selection was used to enrich CD4+ T cells, after which naive cells were positively selected on CD45RA and the negative fraction became the memory subset. After blood collection by leukapheresis, PBMCs were isolated using Ficoll-Histopaque density gradient centrifugation and then cryopreserved in the vapor phase of liquid nitrogen. Purity and quantity of every magnetically sorted T cell population were checked by analytical flow cytometry. Genomic DNA was isolated from every sorted fraction and measured by UV absorbance on a Nanodrop 2000c.

TCR CDR3 regions were amplified from genomic DNA by multiplex PCR using the deep immunoSEQ assay. Extracted genomic DNA from each cell subset was spread evenly across all wells of several immunoSEQ 96-well plates, with each plate serving as a replicate. For sorted subsets, about 200 ng genomic DNA, equal to tens of thousands of T cell genomes, was loaded into each replicate PCR. The purified libraries were quantified using a Qubit 3.0 fluorometer, sized with a Bioanalyzer 2100, and then quantified again using the KAPA Library Quantification kit. Every immunoSEQ 96-well plate was sequenced on a separate single-read 150-cycle Illumina NextSeq 550 flow cell. For the original study's pipeline: The immunoSEQ output contained only junctional sequences without quality scores, so filtering could not match that applied to full-length reads. Sequences were annotated with PyIR, a Python wrapper for IgBLAST v1.9, using IMGT germline references to assign V/J genes and CDR3. Any read was removed if the V/J assignment was weak (E-value above 1e-6), the CDR3 was missing, or the read contained stop codons, out-of-frame junctions, or ambiguous translated residues. V3J clonotypes were defined by identical inferred V gene, J gene, and CDR3 amino acid sequence. To compute the percentage overlap between repertoires, the number of shared unique clonotypes was divided by the size of the smaller repertoire. RTK rarefaction, the Chao1 estimator, and Recon v2.1 estimates of unobserved clonotypes were used to assess repertoire richness. OLGA was used to compute generation probabilities for all TCRbeta clonotypes that the gDNA method yielded from a few donors. What TCRdb holds here is the immuneACCESS table cut down to in-frame rearrangements. Part of the clones is not present; checked against another copy, under half of the missing clones reflect an unresolved V gene, and the others are unexplained. V and J calls and clone size follow that table, whereas D and trimming were derived from the DNA. Counted in this sample were 2,500,000 or so clones; around 90% of them appeared once. The ten largest make up more than 0.35% of the sample.

The specimen sequenced was naive CD4+ T cells from PBMCs. Interpreted using the paper, the cell subset or site label stands for: CD45RA+ positively selected. The rearranged chain carries TRBV9 and TRBJ1-6; no D gene can be assigned with confidence. This clonotype was obtained from a man between 18 and 29 years old in good health. Some clones in this sample may be carry-over from other donors' samples. CDR3 reads: CASSRIAGESPLHF. The nucleotides are TGTGCCAGCAGCCGAATAGCTGGGGAGTCACCCCTCCACTTT.